One and the same sample provided the 20 T cell receptor beta chains below, sequenced in a study of T-cell memory formation after mild COVID-19. Using its own MiXCR run on the 5' RACE reads, TCRdb lists one record per CDR3 protein. The sample lists 500,000 to 550,000 distinct CDR3 sequences, roughly 22% occurring once. The sequenced material came from PBMCs or a T cell subset sorted from them (not recorded which). These receptors all come from an adult woman who had mild COVID-19 (a few samples of this study predate the infection). Cell type and time point are not known.

V usage is TRBV9 and J usage is TRBJ1-2; the match to TRBD1 covers 11 bases. The ends lost 3 bases at V and 5 bases at J; junction bases unmatched: 9. This CDR3 is 16 amino acids long. Looked up from germline, CDR1 is SGDLS and CDR2 is YYNGEE. The DNA of the CDR3 is TGTGCCAGCAGCGAGACCTGGACAGGGGGCGCGTATGGCTACACCTTC. The encoded protein is CASSETWTGGAYGYTF.

For the CDR3, the DNA is TGTGCCAGCAGCGGTTCCAATGAGCAGTTCTTC. Its protein product is CASSGSNEQFF. V gene TRBV9 combines with J gene TRBJ2-1; D unclear. Trimming removed 3 bases from V and 6 bases from J, with 4 bases in between. Germline CDR1 reads SGDLS; CDR2 reads YYNGEE. CDR3 length: 11 amino acids.

This clonotype was observed a handful of times. The gene calls are TRBV2 and TRBJ2-1; 16 bases agree with TRBD2. The germline CDR1 and CDR2 sequences are SNHLY and FYNNEI. V shed 6 bases, J shed 1 base, and the junction held 3 bases outside the gene matches. CDR3 length: 17 residues. In DNA form, the CDR3 reads TGTGCCAGCAGGGAGGGACTAGCGGGAGGGTCCTACAATGAGCAGTTCTTC. Its translation is CASREGLAGGSYNEQFF.

V is TRBV29-1 and J is TRBJ2-3; D possibly uses TRBD1 or TRBD2 (5 bases each). CDR1 SQVTM and CDR2 ANQGSEA come from the germline V gene. V gave up 4 bases and J gave up 2 bases, with 10 bases separating them. The CDR3 is 13 residues long. The CDR3 coding sequence is TGCAGCGTTGCGGGACGAAACACAGATACGCAGTATTTT. Its protein product is CSVAGRNTDTQYF.

This clonotype was counted ten times or more. The chain recombines TRBV12-3 or TRBV12-4 with TRBJ2-3, with D unclear. Trimming pared 1 base from V and 0 bases from J, leaving 5 bases between. CDR3 length: 14 amino acids. The CDR3 region is CASSLDTSTDTQYF. DNA of the CDR3: TGTGCCAGCAGTTTAGATACCAGCACAGATACGCAGTATTTT.

The table lists this clonotype with a few counts. This rearrangement joins TRBV19 to TRBJ1-1; TRBD1 matches at 8 bases. The V gene's germline CDR1 is LNHDA and CDR2 SQIVND (reference sequence). J gave up 0 bases and V 6 bases, and 9 bases lay outside the gene matches. CDR3 length: 16 amino acids. CDR3 DNA: TGTGCCAGTAGACCTGGACAGGGACGGATGAACACTGAAGCTTTCTTT. As protein: CASRPGQGRMNTEAFF. Drawing the rest from reference TRBV19 and TRBJ1-1, the complete variable domain is DGGITQSPKYLFRKEGQNVTLSCEQNLNHDAMYWYRQDPGQGLRLIYYSQIVNDFQKGDIAEGYSVSREKKESFPLTVTSAQKNPTAFYLCASRPGQGRMNTEAFFGQGTRLTVV.

This sequence joins TRBV5-1 and TRBJ2-1; no reliable D call. Per the germline V gene, CDR1 is SGHRS and CDR2 is YFSETQ. Trimming shortened V by 0 bases and J by 7 bases, and 14 bases separated the two germline ends. The CDR3 runs 15 residues. Here the CDR3 DNA reads TGCGCCAGCAGCTTGGACCTTTTGGCCGCGAATGAGCAGTTCTTC. Residues: CASSLDLLAANEQFF.

The rearrangement links TRBV7-9 to TRBJ2-3; 7 bases are shared with TRBD1. V shed 4 bases, J shed 1 base, and the junction held 8 bases outside the gene matches. Germline assignment: CDR1 SEHNR and CDR2 FQNEAQ (reference sequence). The CDR3 has 16 amino acids. CDR3 in amino acids: CASSSWDRIGTDTQYF. The CDR3 DNA follows: TGTGCCAGCAGCTCGTGGGACAGAATTGGCACAGATACGCAGTATTTT.

This clonotype was seen a handful of times. The chain couples TRBV5-1 to TRBJ2-1, with a possible D match to TRBD2 (6 bases). V was cut by 2 bases and J by 6 bases, with 36 bases left in between. This CDR3 spans 22 amino acids. Germline assignment: CDR1 SGHRS and CDR2 YFSETQ. The CDR3 DNA is TGCGCCAGCAGCTTATTATGGTTGGGAAGAGAGGCTAGCGCCCACCCCCCCAATGAGCAGTTCTTC. It is translated as CASSLLWLGREASAHPPNEQFF.

This clonotype has ten or more counts. The rearrangement joins TRBV20-1 to TRBJ1-3; possible D gene TRBD1, 6 bases. The germline gives CDR1 DFQATT, CDR2 SNEGSKA (reference sequence). The CDR3 sequence is 12 residues long. Trimming left V 0 bases short and J 7 bases short, with 7 bases between. Written as DNA, the CDR3 is TGCAGTGCTAGAGATAGGGGGAACACCATATATTTT. Translation gives CSARDRGNTIYF.

This clonotype was seen a handful of times. V usage is TRBV12-3 or TRBV12-4 and J usage is TRBJ2-3; D is unclear. There are 13 residues in the CDR3. Trimming cost V 1 base and J 5 bases, with 7 bases left between them. CDR3 sequence reads: CASSLGQEDTQYF. CDR3 in DNA: TGTGCCAGCAGTTTAGGGCAAGAAGATACGCAGTATTTT.

This clonotype has ten or more counts. The chain has TRBV29-1 and TRBJ2-1; 13 positions agree with TRBD2. V was pared by 3 bases and J by 9 bases, with 11 bases of the junction left unmatched. CDR3 length equals 16 residues. Germline V gene lookup returns CDR1 SQVTM and CDR2 ANQGSEA. The CDR3 loop reads CSVELRGLAGLGEQFF. CDR3 nucleotide sequence: TGCAGCGTTGAGTTGCGGGGACTAGCGGGACTAGGTGAGCAGTTCTTC.

The rearrangement joins TRBV24-1 to TRBJ2-1; TRBD2 matches at 12 bases. Germline CDR1 and CDR2: KGHDR and SFDVKD. With V trimmed by 4 bases and J by 2 bases, 5 bases remained unmatched. This CDR3 is 17 amino acids long. CDR3 protein: CATSEELAGGTYNEQFF. Here the CDR3 DNA reads TGTGCCACCAGTGAAGAACTAGCGGGAGGCACCTACAATGAGCAGTTCTTC.

There are a few counts of this clonotype. CDR3 DNA: TGTGCCAGCAGCTTAGCGCTCGGCACCTACAATGAGCAGTTCTTC. This encodes CASSLALGTYNEQFF. The rearrangement links TRBV7-9 to TRBJ2-1; D is unresolved. Germline values: CDR1 SEHNR, CDR2 FQNEAQ (reference sequence). V was clipped by 0 bases and J by 2 bases, with 8 bases between them. This CDR3 has 15 amino acids.

Only a few counts were recorded for this clonotype. The chain has TRBV11-2 and TRBJ2-1; 10 nucleotides match TRBD2. V trimming: 1 base; J trimming: 5 bases; junction bases outside the gene matches: 5. CDR1 SGHAT and CDR2 FQNNGV come from the germline V gene. This CDR3 is 16 amino acids long. In DNA form, the CDR3 reads TGTGCCAGCAGCTTAGCCAGCGGGAGGGGAAACAATGAGCAGTTCTTC. Protein sequence: CASSLASGRGNNEQFF. Looking up the rest from reference TRBV11-2 and TRBJ2-1 gives the full variable domain: EAGVAQSPRYKIIEKRQSVAFWCNPISGHATLYWYQQILGQGPKLLIQFQNNGVVDDSQLPKDRFSAERLKGVDSTLKIQPAKLEDSAVYLCASSLASGRGNNEQFFGPGTRLTVL.

This clonotype showed up many times. J is TRBJ2-7 and V is TRBV5-1, with D perhaps TRBD1 or TRBD2 (7 bases each). Germline V CDR1 and CDR2: SGHRS, YFSETQ. The V and J ends lost 4 bases and 1 base respectively, with 12 bases between them. The CDR3 contains 14 residues. In nucleotides, the CDR3 is TGCGCCAGCAGCGATCAGGGGGGGTCCTACGAGCAGTACTTC. Its translation is CASSDQGGSYEQYF. The entire variable domain, with the rest obtained from reference TRBV5-1 and TRBJ2-7, is as follows: KAGVTQTPRYLIKTRGQQVTLSCSPISGHRSVSWYQQTPGQGLQFLFEYFSETQRNKGNFPGRFSGRQFSNSRSEMNVSTLELGDSALYLCASSDQGGSYEQYFGPGTRLTVT.

This chain joins TRBV4-2 and TRBJ2-5, with TRBD2 matching over 14 bases. Unmatched junction bases numbered 5, after V lost 4 bases and J lost 4 bases. Germline V lookup: CDR1 LGHNA, CDR2 YNFKEQ. The CDR3 is 16 amino acids. The CDR3 nucleotides are TGTGCCAGCAGCCCATCGACTAGCGGGAGGGGAGAGACCCAGTACTTC. It codes for CASSPSTSGRGETQYF.

The rearrangement uses TRBV20-1 and TRBJ2-3, with TRBD2 as a possible D gene (6 bases). Germline CDR1 DFQATT, CDR2 SNEGSKA (reference sequence). The CDR3 extends over 14 amino acids. The germline V and J ends were trimmed by 5 bases and 7 bases, with 19 bases remaining between them. The CDR3 here is CSAGVPGLEHTQYF. CDR3 in DNA: TGCAGTGCTGGAGTCCCGGGACTCGAACATACGCAGTATTTT.

The chain joins TRBV12-3 or TRBV12-4 to TRBJ1-1, with D unresolved. Between the trimmed V and J ends, which lost 5 bases and 4 bases, there was a span of 11 bases. The CDR3 is 13 amino acids. This CDR3 reads CASSVHSFTEAFF. The CDR3 DNA sequence: TGTGCCAGCAGTGTGCATAGTTTCACTGAAGCTTTCTTT.

The V call is TRBV12-3 or TRBV12-4, the J call TRBJ2-7; 10 bases match TRBD2. The CDR3 has 18 residues. V was pared by 1 base and J by 0 bases, with 9 bases of the junction left unmatched. CDR3 amino acids: CASSLGPSGGSFSYEQYF. CDR3 sequence (DNA): TGTGCCAGCAGTTTAGGGCCTAGCGGGGGCTCCTTCTCCTACGAGCAGTACTTC.